This T cell receptor (beta chain) came from a study of T cells after yellow fever vaccination (dated by TCRdb to about 2019). Regarding the research as a whole: The SMART-Seq v4 Ultra Low Input RNA kit was used to prepare libraries from fractions with low cell numbers. Bulk TCR alpha and beta repertoires were sequenced longitudinally to track T-cell clones before and after primary and booster YFV17D yellow fever vaccination. Two healthy male donors, one aged 18 to 30 and one aged 30 to 40 years, made up the cohort. Bulk PBMC replicates and cell subsets were isolated from blood drawn at multiple timepoints before and after both primary and secondary immunization.

The paper's findings and limits, for the study overall: Computational filtering was required because FACS-sorted repertoires could contain abundant contaminating clonotypes from the bulk population. After the booster, most of the clones that had expanded following primary vaccination were detected again (just under 97% of CD4 and around 90% of CD8), which suggests that memory was broadly maintained. Because the study included only a couple of donors, the extent to which the findings can be generalized is limited. A small fraction of clonotypes appeared in both the CD4 and CD8 compartments, likely as a result of convergent recombination. The secondary T-cell response was weaker than the primary response but faster, peaking on day 5 instead of day 15.

TCR cDNA was synthesized by 5'RACE template switching, through which a universal primer site and unique molecular identifiers were introduced. cDNA synthesis was primed from both the TCR alpha and TCR beta constant segments. Libraries were amplified in two PCR steps, with sample barcodes and sequencing adapters added in the second step. Libraries were sequenced on Illumina HiSeq 2500 (2x100 bp) or NovaSeq (2x150 bp). In the original analysis: Reads were demultiplexed and collapsed into UMI consensus sequences with MIGEC, and V(D)J alignment was performed with MiXCR. Using edgeR on replicate PBMC samples, clonotypes were called vaccine-responding if FDR was below 0.01 and the log2 fold change was above 5 up to day 15. Bulk clonotypes were assigned CD4 or CD8 identity according to which sequenced CD4 or CD8 repertoire held them at higher abundance. The public reads were reprocessed in TCRdb via fastp at Q25 and MiXCR, keeping in-frame beta chains. All rows with the same CDR3 protein become a single entry with the most common DNA and genes. The V and J calls and clone size come from TCRdb's table, not from the authors' own analysis. The sample has 450,000 to 600,000 distinct CDR3 sequences on record, 13% of them singletons. 11% to 15% of the sample comes from the top ten.

As regards this clonotype: Its target antigen remains unknown. No much larger clone exists at a distance of one base, and base qualities are not known.

This specimen's treatment or condition label, interpreted: live attenuated yellow fever vaccine strain. At each blood-draw timepoint, two biological replicates of bulk PBMCs were obtained. PBMCs were isolated from peripheral blood using a standard Ficoll-Paque protocol. TriZol was used to extract RNA from bulk PBMCs, from CD4 and CD8 fractions, and from dextramer-positive and dextramer-negative fractions. CDR1 is given as DFQATT and CDR2 as SNEGSKA, both from the germline V gene (reference sequence). The V and J ends are trimmed by 6 bases and 0 bases, leaving 12 bases between them. Inclusive of the bounding cysteine and phenylalanine, the CDR3 is 13 residues long. The CDR3 DNA has 39 bases and is translated from base 1.

The chain is made from TRBV20-1 and TRBJ2-7; the D gene identity is not certain. The source of this sequence is a man aged 25-45 years who received the YFV17D yellow fever vaccine. Sequences were derived from PBMCs, sampled on the day of the yellow fever booster vaccination. In nucleotides, the sequence is TGCAGTGCCGGGCAGGCGGTCTCCTACGAGCAGTACTTC. It is translated as CSAGQAVSYEQYF.